This TCR beta chain is drawn from a study of regulatory T cells in long-lasting Graves disease. General study findings and limits: Sampling was limited to peripheral blood rather than thyroid tissue. Persistent Graves' patients showed less TCR diversity than newly diagnosed ones. Repertoires from persistent disease leaned toward TRBV28, TRBJ1-2 and TRBJ2-5. Among persistent patients, a larger number of public clonotypes were shared (about 2,700) than among newly diagnosed patients (roughly 1,000).

This clonotype was counted at least ten times. Its specificity is not known. In building TCR beta libraries, iRepertoire HTBI primers were used together with Arm-PCR of CDR3 regions. TCRdb re-analysed the multiplex PCR reads in MiXCR, keeping a single row per CDR3 protein. The sample consists of some 330,000 distinct CDR3 sequences, roughly 24% of them appearing once. The time point denotes: persistent/refractory GD, antithyroid drugs over 5 years with positive TRAb. RNA extracted from PBMCs served as the sequencing template. CDR1 KGHDR and CDR2 SFDVKD come from the germline V gene. The CDR3 has 14 amino acids. V was pared by 6 bases and J by 6 bases, with 17 bases between.

V and J are TRBV24-1 and TRBJ2-7; either TRBD1 or TRBD2 may fit D (8 bases each). This clonotype originated in a woman aged 35 to 49 with Graves disease. The specimen was peripheral blood mononuclear cells (PBMCs), collected when the disease was refractory, from a patient treated with antithyroid drugs. The DNA of the CDR3 is TGTGCCACCAGTTCGGGGGGGACAGGCGGCGAGCAGTACTTC. It translates to CATSSGGTGGEQYF.